This TCR beta chain is from a study of patients and donors after allogeneic stem cell transplantation. This CDR3 is built from 13 residues. Germline V CDR1 and CDR2: MNHNY, SVGAGI (reference sequence). Trimming shortened V by 5 bases and J by 1 base, and 8 bases separated the two germline ends. TCRdb ran MiXCR on the RT-PCR reads and lists one entry per CDR3 protein. The sample has roughly 940,000 distinct CDR3 sequences; about a sixth are singletons. The TCR originated in a human donor who was either an allogeneic HSCT recipient or a stem cell or donor lymphocyte infusion donor (not recorded which). It is not recorded whose cells these are; they may come from a transplant donor. The source material was blood, either unsorted or a sorted T cell fraction (not recorded which). This sequence joins TRBV6-6 and TRBJ1-2; D gene uncertain. Here the CDR3 reads CASSQWVNYGYTF. CDR3 coding DNA: TGTGCCAGCAGTCAATGGGTTAACTATGGCTACACCTTC.